This T cell receptor beta chain was documented in a study of T-cell memory formation after mild COVID-19. There are a few counts of this clonotype. Germline CDR1 MNHEY, CDR2 SVGAGI. Trimming left V 8 bases short and J 4 bases short, with 8 bases between. CDR3 size: 12 residues. 5'RACE primed from the constant segment yielded TCR alpha and TCR beta cDNA libraries bearing sample barcodes and UMIs. TCRdb called the 5' RACE reads again in MiXCR, with one record for every CDR3 protein. The table shows 150,000 or so distinct CDR3 sequences, with approximately 25% occurring only once. The rearrangement uses TRBV6-5 and TRBJ2-2; tentative D call: TRBD1 (6 bases). The sequencing input was PBMCs or a T cell subset sorted from them (not recorded which). The receptor's source is an adult woman who had mild COVID-19 (a few samples of this study predate the infection). Cell type and time point are not known. The CDR3 DNA follows: TGTGCCAGCTCAGGGGTCACCGGGGAGCTGTTTTTT. It specifies CASSGVTGELFF.